The 31 T cell receptor beta chains below were found in one sample sequenced in a study of T cell responses to AZD1222 COVID-19 vaccine. Profiling relied on immunoSEQ multiplex PCR, and the TCRdb table lists in-frame clones only, not all of them. This sample has about 110,000 clones; more than 70% occur once, and the top ten carry roughly 3%. Sequences were derived from peripheral blood, sampled on day 0 of AZD1222 vaccination. Receptor source: an adult in good health.

In nucleotides, the CDR3 is TGCGCCAGCAGCCAAGACAGGATAGCTTGGACTTTCTTT. Its translation is CASSQDRIAWTFF. The chain is built from TRBV4-1 and TRBJ1-1; D is unresolved. Germline-derived CDR1 and CDR2 are MGHRA and YSYEKL. Trimming cost V 0 bases and J 12 bases, with 14 bases left between them. The CDR3 has 13 residues.

This chain connects TRBV11-2 to TRBJ2-1; 9 nucleotides agree with TRBD1. CDR1 and CDR2 from the germline V gene are SGHAT and FQNNGV. Losses at the gene ends were 3 bases for V and 9 bases for J; bases not matched to a gene: 9. This CDR3 contains 15 residues. The CDR3, as DNA: TGTGCCAGCAGCTTCACTGGGACAGGGATAGGTGAGCAGTTCTTC. This sequence encodes CASSFTGTGIGEQFF.

V and J are TRBV5-4 and TRBJ1-1; 9 bases align to TRBD1. Germline V gives CDR1 SGHNT, CDR2 YYREEE (reference sequence). CDR3 length: 15 amino acids. The ends lost 9 bases at V and 0 bases at J; junction bases unmatched: 9. As DNA, the CDR3 is TGTGCCACCGGGACAGGGATGGGGTTGAACACTGAAGCTTTCTTT. It encodes CATGTGMGLNTEAFF. Using reference TRBV5-4 and TRBJ1-1 for the parts outside the CDR3, the full variable domain is ETGVTQSPTHLIKTRGQQVTLRCSSQSGHNTVSWYQQALGQGPQFIFQYYREEENGRGNFPPRFSGLQFPNYSSELNVNALELDDSALYLCATGTGMGLNTEAFFGQGTRLTVV.

J is TRBJ2-3 and V is TRBV24-1; D gene uncertain. There are 13 residues in the CDR3. Germline lookup yields CDR1 KGHDR and CDR2 SFDVKD. The germline V and J ends were trimmed by 7 bases and 0 bases, with 7 bases remaining between them. CDR3 amino acids: CATRETSTDTQYF. CDR3 sequence (DNA): TGTGCCACCAGGGAGACTAGCACAGATACGCAGTATTTT.

The chain carries TRBV28 and TRBJ1-5; perhaps TRBD1 as D (6 bases). The ends were cut back, 6 bases at V and 7 bases at J, with 10 bases in the middle. The CDR3 has 12 amino acids. Germline V CDR1 and CDR2: MDHEN, SYDVKM. CDR3 in amino acids: CASRGAEQPQHF. CDR3 nucleotides: TGTGCCAGCAGGGGGGCTGAGCAGCCCCAGCATTTT.

This chain uses TRBV6-5 with TRBJ2-7, with 7 bases fitting TRBD1. Germline lookup yields CDR1 MNHEY and CDR2 SVGAGI. CDR3 length: 14 amino acids. V lost 0 bases, J lost 2 bases, and 1 base stayed unmatched. CDR3 sequence: CASSYSQGAYEQYF. DNA for the CDR3: TGTGCCAGCAGTTACTCCCAGGGGGCCTACGAGCAGTACTTC.

V and J are TRBV18 and TRBJ2-1, with 10 bases that match TRBD1. Germline V gene data show CDR1 as KGHSH and CDR2 as LQKENI. This CDR3 comprises 15 residues. V trimming: 0 bases; J trimming: 5 bases; junction bases outside the gene matches: 1. Written as DNA, the CDR3 is TGTGCCAGCTCACCACCGGGACAGGGGAACAATGAGCAGTTCTTC. The encoded protein is CASSPPGQGNNEQFF.

V and J are TRBV6-5 and TRBJ1-6, with 7 bases that match TRBD1. J lost 7 bases, V lost 8 bases, and 8 bases had no gene match. Per the germline V gene, CDR1 is MNHEY and CDR2 is SVGAGI. The CDR3 is 14 amino acids. The CDR3 DNA sequence: TGTGCCAGCCTAGCGACAGGGCTAAATTCACCCCTCCACTTT. Amino acid sequence: CASLATGLNSPLHF.

The chain combines TRBV5-1 with TRBJ2-5; no clear D. Germline assignment: CDR1 SGHRS and CDR2 YFSETQ. Trimming shortened V by 9 bases and J by 2 bases, and 14 bases separated the two germline ends. The CDR3 is 13 amino acids. The CDR3 here is CATTTYPQETQYF. The DNA for the CDR3 is TGCGCCACTACGACATACCCACAAGAGACCCAGTACTTC.

This clone showed up just a few times. V gene TRBV7-8 combines with J gene TRBJ2-1; D gene ambiguous. Germline assignment: CDR1 SGHVS and CDR2 FQNEAQ. The CDR3 is 17 amino acids. The V end was cut by 2 bases, the J end by 7 bases, with 21 bases between. In DNA form, the CDR3 reads TGTGCCAGCAGCTTACTTGCAGGACGGTCCGGCCCTAATGAGCAGTTCTTC. Translating gives CASSLLAGRSGPNEQFF.

J is TRBJ2-2 and V is TRBV30; 10 nucleotides line up with TRBD1. Germline V lookup: CDR1 GTSNPN, CDR2 SVGIG (reference sequence). V lost 4 bases and J lost 5; bases outside the gene matches: 7. The CDR3 runs to 15 residues. CDR3 region: CAWKRTGGETGELFF. CDR3 bases: TGTGCCTGGAAGAGGACAGGGGGTGAAACCGGGGAGCTGTTTTTT.

This chain connects TRBV4-2 to TRBJ1-1; maybe TRBD1 (5 bases). Per the germline V gene, CDR1 is LGHNA and CDR2 is YNFKEQ. V was cut by 0 bases and J by 5 bases, with 13 bases left in between. CDR3 length equals 15 residues. CDR3 DNA: TGTGCCAGCAGCCAAGATGTCTGGGGGACGACTGAAGCTTTCTTT. It encodes CASSQDVWGTTEAFF.

The V gene is TRBV2, the J gene TRBJ2-1, with D tentatively TRBD1 or TRBD2 (6 bases each). CDR1 and CDR2 (germline): SNHLY, FYNNEI. The CDR3 contains 13 residues. The V end was cut by 6 bases, the J end by 4 bases, with 10 bases between. The CDR3 nucleotides are TGTGCCAGCAGACGGGGGCTTTACAATGAGCAGTTCTTC. It codes for CASRRGLYNEQFF.

This clone has just a few counts. The gene calls are TRBV2 and TRBJ1-2, with 7 bases identical to TRBD1. V shed 5 bases, J shed 2 bases, and the junction held 5 bases outside the gene matches. Per germline, CDR1 SNHLY and CDR2 FYNNEI. This CDR3 has 14 residues. The CDR3 sequence: CASSIQGGNYGYTF. DNA of the CDR3: TGTGCCAGCAGTATTCAGGGGGGGAACTATGGCTACACCTTC.

The chain has TRBV27 and TRBJ2-2; 11 bases line up with TRBD1. Unmatched junction bases numbered 3, after V lost 6 bases and J lost 0 bases. Germline CDR1 and CDR2: MNHEY and SMNVEV (reference sequence). The CDR3 has 16 amino acids. The CDR3 region is CASRGGQGANTGELFF. DNA for the CDR3: TGTGCCAGCAGGGGGGGACAGGGGGCGAACACCGGGGAGCTGTTTTTT.

The rearrangement joins TRBV5-1 to TRBJ2-7, with D possibly TRBD2 on 6 matching bases. CDR1 SGHRS and CDR2 YFSETQ come from the germline V gene. The CDR3 is 16 amino acids. The germline V and J ends were trimmed by 0 bases and 0 bases, with 13 bases remaining between them. In nucleotides, the CDR3 is TGCGCCAGCAGCTTGGAGGCCGCCGGGAGCTCCTACGAGCAGTACTTC. Its translation is CASSLEAAGSSYEQYF.

The chain recombines TRBV29-1 with TRBJ1-2; 8 bases line up with TRBD1. Germline-derived CDR1 and CDR2 are SQVTM and ANQGSEA. This CDR3 has 13 amino acids. V shed 4 bases, J shed 3 bases, and the junction held 4 bases outside the gene matches. CDR3 loop: CSVVSGGDYGYTF. The CDR3 coding sequence is TGCAGCGTTGTTTCAGGGGGCGACTATGGCTACACCTTC. Using reference TRBV29-1 and TRBJ1-2 for the parts outside the CDR3, the full variable domain is SAVISQKPSRDICQRGTSLTIQCQVDSQVTMMFWYRQQPGQSLTLIATANQGSEATYESGFVIDKFPISRPNLTFSTLTVSNMSPEDSSIYLCSVVSGGDYGYTFGSGTRLTVV.

This sequence joins TRBV28 and TRBJ2-7; 7 bases are shared with TRBD2. This CDR3 is built from 17 residues. V was pared by 3 bases and J by 0 bases, with 11 bases of the junction left unmatched. Germline CDR1 MDHEN, CDR2 SYDVKM. This chain's CDR3 is CASSFIPRGGGSYEQYF. Written as DNA, the CDR3 is TGTGCCAGCAGTTTTATCCCCCGGGGCGGGGGCTCCTACGAGCAGTACTTC.

This clone was detected only a few times. V usage is TRBV7-9 and J usage is TRBJ2-7, with a tentative D call TRBD1 (6 bases). Per the germline V gene, CDR1 is SEHNR and CDR2 is FQNEAQ (reference sequence). The CDR3 spans 15 residues. Trimming took 3 bases from V and 3 from J, leaving 15 bases between them. This chain's CDR3 is CASSFPRVGGYEQYF. DNA of the CDR3: TGTGCCAGCAGCTTCCCCCGAGTAGGGGGCTACGAGCAGTACTTC.

The chain employs TRBV19 and TRBJ1-1; D is unclear. The CDR3 has 15 residues. Germline CDR1 and CDR2: LNHDA and SQIVND (reference sequence). Trimming shortened V by 0 bases and J by 0 bases, and 8 bases separated the two germline ends. The CDR3 DNA sequence: TGTGCCAGTAGTATAGATTTGGGTTTGAACACTGAAGCTTTCTTT. It yields the protein CASSIDLGLNTEAFF.

This chain joins TRBV20-1 and TRBJ1-5; D perhaps matches TRBD1 (5 bases). The ends were cut back, 3 bases at V and 7 bases at J, with 13 bases in the middle. CDR1 and CDR2 from the germline V gene are DFQATT and SNEGSKA (reference sequence). The CDR3 consists of 13 residues. The CDR3: CSASGAGEQPQHF. The CDR3 nucleotides are TGCAGTGCTAGTGGGGCAGGAGAACAGCCCCAGCATTTT.

The rearrangement joins TRBV19 to TRBJ2-1; D unclear. V was cut by 4 bases and J by 4 bases, with 8 bases left in between. The CDR3 consists of 13 residues. The V gene's germline CDR1 is LNHDA and CDR2 SQIVND (reference sequence). The CDR3 nucleotides read TGTGCCAGTAGTAGCACAGCTTACAATGAGCAGTTCTTC. The encoded protein is CASSSTAYNEQFF. The variable domain in full, completed from reference TRBV19 and TRBJ2-1, reads DGGITQSPKYLFRKEGQNVTLSCEQNLNHDAMYWYRQDPGQGLRLIYYSQIVNDFQKGDIAEGYSVSREKKESFPLTVTSAQKNPTAFYLCASSSTAYNEQFFGPGTRLTVL.

The V and J genes are TRBV29-1 and TRBJ2-7, with 8 bases matching TRBD1. This CDR3 is built from 15 residues. Germline CDR1 SQVTM, CDR2 ANQGSEA. The J segment lost 2 bases and the V segment lost 0 bases, leaving 6 bases of the junction unmatched. The CDR3 loop reads CSVEERDRMTYEQYF. DNA of the CDR3: TGCAGCGTTGAAGAAAGGGACAGGATGACCTACGAGCAGTACTTC.

The V call is TRBV28, the J call TRBJ1-5, with D unresolved. The germline V gene encodes CDR1 MDHEN and CDR2 SYDVKM. The V end was cut by 5 bases, the J end by 6 bases, with 8 bases between. CDR3 length: 12 residues. For the CDR3, the DNA is TGTGCCAGCAGTGGGGTCCCTCAGCCCCAGCATTTT. Protein: CASSGVPQPQHF. Full variable domain (remainder filled in from reference TRBV28 and TRBJ1-5): DVKVTQSSRYLVKRTGEKVFLECVQDMDHENMFWYRQDPGLGLRLIYFSYDVKMKEKGDIPEGYSVSREKKERFSLILESASTNQTSMYLCASSGVPQPQHFGDGTRLSIL.

CDR3 nucleotide sequence: TGTGCCAGCCAACCGACTAGCCAAACCTACAATGAGCAGTTCTTC. It codes for CASQPTSQTYNEQFF. This rearrangement joins TRBV7-2 to TRBJ2-1, with 7 bases matching TRBD2. J lost 2 bases, V lost 8 bases, and 9 bases had no gene match. Germline V CDR1 and CDR2: SGHTA, FQGNSA. CDR3 length: 15 residues. The whole variable domain, filled in from reference TRBV7-2 and TRBJ2-1, reads GAGVSQSPSNKVTEKGKDVELRCDPISGHTALYWYRQSLGQGLEFLIYFQGNSAPDKSGLPSDRFSAERTGGSVSTLTIQRTQQEDSAVYLCASQPTSQTYNEQFFGPGTRLTVL.

The chain employs TRBV2 and TRBJ2-4; TRBD2 matches at 13 bases. V dropped 6 bases and J dropped 9; count of bases not matched to a gene: 8. From germline, CDR1 is SNHLY and CDR2 FYNNEI. CDR3 length: 15 amino acids. The CDR3 spells CASSALAGGPGIQYF. The CDR3 DNA follows: TGTGCCAGCAGCGCACTAGCGGGGGGGCCGGGCATTCAGTACTTC. Variable domain in full (rest from reference TRBV2 and TRBJ2-4): EPEVTQTPSHQVTQMGQEVILRCVPISNHLYFYWYRQILGQKVEFLVSFYNNEISEKSEIFDDQFSVERPDGSNFTLKIRSTKLEDSAMYFCASSALAGGPGIQYFGAGTRLSVL.

The chain combines TRBV6-5 with TRBJ2-7; 8 bases fit TRBD2. This CDR3 spans 15 amino acids. Trimming cost V 6 bases and J 7 bases; bases outside gene matches: 14. Germline CDR1 reads MNHEY; CDR2 reads SVGAGI. In DNA, the CDR3 is TGTGCCAGCAGATCCCCGGGGGGGGGCCGATGGGAGCAGTACTTC. This sequence encodes CASRSPGGGRWEQYF.

A single count supports this clone. This chain joins TRBV9 and TRBJ2-7; no definite D call. There are 14 residues in the CDR3. Germline V CDR1 and CDR2: SGDLS, YYNGEE. V was pared by 2 bases and J by 0 bases, with 9 bases between. CDR3 DNA sequence: TGTGCCAGCAGCGTCAGCAGCTTCTCCTACGAGCAGTACTTC. Its translation: CASSVSSFSYEQYF.

This clone was counted a single time. The DNA of the CDR3 is TGTGCCAGCAGCCGCGACAGGCAAGAGACCCAGTACTTC. Protein: CASSRDRQETQYF. The gene calls are TRBV4-2 and TRBJ2-5, with D tentatively TRBD1 (6 bases). There are 13 residues in the CDR3. Trimming cost V 4 bases and J 2 bases, with 8 bases left between them. From germline, CDR1 is LGHNA and CDR2 YNFKEQ.

V and J are TRBV6-1 and TRBJ2-2, with D perhaps TRBD1 (6 bases). The ends were cut back, 3 bases at V and 6 bases at J, with 14 bases in the middle. The CDR3 loop spans 15 amino acids. Germline lookup yields CDR1 MNHNS and CDR2 SASEGT. The CDR3 DNA sequence: TGTGCCAGCAGTGAGTCAATGGGGGCGGCCGGGGAGCTGTTTTTT. Protein product: CASSESMGAAGELFF.

The gene calls are TRBV27 and TRBJ2-3, with a weak D call TRBD2 (5 bases). V lost 5 bases to trimming and J lost 6 bases, with 15 bases between them. This CDR3 comprises 14 residues. Germline V gives CDR1 MNHEY, CDR2 SMNVEV (reference sequence). The CDR3 DNA follows: TGTGCCAGCAGTCCTCTTCGGGGTGTCGATACGCAGTATTTT. This encodes CASSPLRGVDTQYF.